This T cell receptor beta chain was profiled in a study of blood T cell repertoires in COVID-19. Patients in Seattle were enrolled during active infection, then followed longitudinally. TCRdb's table, derived via immunoSEQ multiplex PCR, lists solely in-frame clones and lacks some. This sample yields about 230,000 clones, of which around 85% are seen a single time; around 5.5% belongs to the top ten. The TCR originated in a man aged 45-60 years with COVID-19, enrolled during active disease. Sequenced sample: peripheral blood.

CDR3: CASSRTSGETQYF. The CDR3 DNA reads TGTGCCAGCAGCCGGACTAGCGGAGAGACCCAGTACTTC. The chain joins TRBV7-8 to TRBJ2-5, with TRBD2 identical over 10 bases. After removal of 5 bases from V and 4 bases from J, the junction contained 1 base not matched to a gene. Germline-derived CDR1 and CDR2 are SGHVS and FQNEAQ. The CDR3 length is 13 residues.